This T cell receptor beta chain was sequenced in a study of OX40 agonist ivuxolimab in advanced cancers. The repertoire was sequenced with immunoSEQ multiplex PCR; TCRdb's copy has only in-frame clones and lacks some. The data show under 70,000 clones, approximately 83% seen once. As concerns this clone: Its antigen is unknown.

Study conclusions and caveats: In general, CD8+ T cells held more expanded clones than CD4+ did, on average.

After removal of 5 bases from V and 2 bases from J, the junction contained 8 bases not matched to a gene. Germline V lookup: CDR1 ENHRY, CDR2 SYGVKD. The CDR3 loop spans 16 amino acids. This receptor was identified in an adult with an advanced solid tumor such as melanoma, head and neck, liver or kidney cancer. The chain carries TRBV10-3 and TRBJ2-3, with 9 positions matching TRBD1. This sample comprised CD4+ or CD8+ T cells sorted from blood, obtained in a trial of the OX40 agonist ivuxolimab. In nucleotides, the CDR3 is TGTGCCATCAGTCGAGCCGGGACAGGGTCCACAGATACGCAGTATTTT. It translates to CAISRAGTGSTDTQYF.